This T cell receptor (beta chain) was observed in a study of CD8 T cells in ankylosing spondylitis. Findings and limits, study-wide: CD8+ cells made up the disease-linked clones, which were relatively rare in peripheral blood. In ankylosing spondylitis patients, matched synovial fluid reportedly showed significant enrichment of disease-linked clones. What seemed typical of ankylosing spondylitis blood was a TCR beta motif built from several highly homologous variants.

The CDR3 has 16 amino acids. The V segment lost 2 bases and the J segment 7 bases; nucleotides outside the gene matches: 8. The V gene's germline CDR1 is SGHDN and CDR2 FVKESK. TCRdb reprocessed the 5' RACE reads with MiXCR, giving one entry per CDR3 protein. The data hold hundreds of thousands of distinct CDR3 sequences, with around 20% observed a single time. This clonotype was found once. Its antigen is unidentified. This sequence originates from a female donor with ankylosing spondylitis or in good health (not recorded which). The specimen was blood, either unsorted or a sorted T cell fraction (not recorded which). This chain connects TRBV14 to TRBJ2-1; 10 positions agree with TRBD1. The CDR3 reads CASSQRTGTGVNEQFF. As DNA, the CDR3 is TGTGCCAGCAGCCAACGCACCGGGACAGGGGTTAATGAGCAGTTCTTC.